This T cell receptor (beta chain) appears in the sequencing data of a study of early T cells in non-severe SARS-CoV-2 infection. Study information: Chains stayed unpaired after sequencing of bulk RNA from unsorted whole blood. General study findings and limits: VDJdb-based matching was biased toward anti-spike CD8 responses and missed private and CD4 specificities.

Individual cDNA molecules received unique molecular identifiers. TCRdb used MiXCR to reprocess the 5' RACE reads, holding one entry per CDR3 protein. The table records tens of thousands of distinct CDR3 sequences, 5.5% to 6.5% of them present only once. Germline values: CDR1 SGHTA, CDR2 FQGNSA. V lost 2 bases to trimming and J lost 2 bases; unmatched junction nucleotides: 15. The CDR3 contains 20 residues. This clonotype was observed many times. Its matching antigen is unknown. V usage is TRBV7-2 and J usage is TRBJ2-3, with 11 bases matching TRBD2. This specimen consisted of whole blood, obtained at baseline. This clonotype was obtained from an adult who was a healthcare worker with PCR-confirmed SARS-CoV-2 infection or an uninfected control (not recorded which). The CDR3 DNA sequence: TGTGCCAGCAGCTTAAGCCCCACTAGCGGGGGCCGGATATCCACAGATACGCAGTATTTT. It codes for CASSLSPTSGGRISTDTQYF.